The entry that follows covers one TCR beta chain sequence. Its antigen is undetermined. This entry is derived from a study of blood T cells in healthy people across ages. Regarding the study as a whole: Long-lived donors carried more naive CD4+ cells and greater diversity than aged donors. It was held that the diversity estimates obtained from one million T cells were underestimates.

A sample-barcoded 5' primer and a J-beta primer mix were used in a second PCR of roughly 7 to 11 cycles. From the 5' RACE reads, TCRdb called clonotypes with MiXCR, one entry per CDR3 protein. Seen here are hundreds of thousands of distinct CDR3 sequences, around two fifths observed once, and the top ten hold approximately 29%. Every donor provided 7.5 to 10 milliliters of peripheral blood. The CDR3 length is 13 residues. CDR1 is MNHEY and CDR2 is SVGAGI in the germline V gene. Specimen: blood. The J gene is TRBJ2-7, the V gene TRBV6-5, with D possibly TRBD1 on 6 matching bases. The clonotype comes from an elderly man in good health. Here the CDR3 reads CATVGDTSYEQYF. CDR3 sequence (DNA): TGTGCGACCGTGGGGGACACATCCTACGAGCAGTACTTC.